This T cell receptor (beta chain) was sequenced during a study of cytomegalovirus exposure and HLA in healthy donors (dated by TCRdb to the late 2010s). Regarding the research as a whole: According to an earlier analysis of 587 of the donors, some 170 million T cells yielded 117 million unique TCR beta sequences and 276 Gb of sequence data. A later analysis re-analyzed previously published TCR beta repertoires from 500 to 700 donors and added high-resolution HLA genotyping to study TCR occurrence patterns. The number of donors typed differed by locus, with roughly 620-630 for A, B, C, DRB1 and DQB1, around 560 for DQA1, about 610 for DPA1, and around 430 for DPB1. Using immunosequencing, the study profiled T cell repertoires from 500 to 800 subjects and related those repertoires to cytomegalovirus serostatus. Donor age, sex, ethnicity and CMV serostatus were compiled alongside the repertoire data. High-throughput TCR immunosequencing, statistical association of individual TCRs with disease status, and machine learning were combined to predict cytomegalovirus infection status. Because of strong linkage in the cohort, roughly five DR-DQ haplotypes were treated as single units for association and clustering. In the later analysis, no new phenotypic data were used to find candidate immune exposures; instead, reliance was placed on TCR beta sequences and their occurrence across donors. Around 320 gigabases of sequencing data and approximately 84 million unique TCR sequences were included in an early release covering about 700 HLA-typed donors. Across 300 to 400 genotyped donors of the cohort, an average of about 240,000 unique TCR beta nucleotide sequences per donor were sequenced, and around 20% of those sequences were non-productive. HLA typing covered class I and class II loci at four-digit resolution. Every discovery cohort repertoire had been produced on one sequencing platform. Of the roughly 400 genotyped donors, approximately 83% fell in the genetic ancestry cluster associated with self-reported Caucasian donors. The study aimed to test whether signatures of past pathogen exposure could be identified by cataloging public T cell receptors. A later genetic analysis used genome-wide SNP genotypes for about 55% of the 666 donors, treating that subset as a discovery cohort. To decide whether each TCR beta V gene segment behaved as functional or pseudogenic, an earlier analysis of approximately 620 of the donors relied on high-throughput TCR beta sequencing. Besides the first cohort of under 700 subjects, a separate validation cohort made up of over 95 different subjects was used. Overall study results and their limits: The classifier was reported to diagnose cytomegalovirus status with high specificity and sensitivity in both the original cohort and the validation cohort. CMV serostatus was the only immune exposure information available for the cohort. Because HLA typing was missing for some donors at each locus, association tests included only the typed subset. Most CMV-associated TCR beta chains appeared to be HLA-restricted in a later analysis, and the HLA associations seemed to be driven largely by CMV exposure. In a later analysis, TCR association rates were found to vary across HLA loci, with the most associated TCRs seen for DRB1 alleles and the fewest for HLA-C alleles. Correlated functional status among segregating V segments might be attributable to linkage disequilibrium, but an unknown experimental factor could not be ruled out. Several of the top co-occurrence clusters appeared to be linked to parvovirus B19, influenza, CMV and Epstein-Barr virus, according to a later analysis. The study listed 150 to 200 TCR beta chains as associated with cytomegalovirus. In this cohort, only TCR beta chains were sequenced, and detectable features were limited by the absence of alpha or paired-chain data. Across donors, most TCR sequences were observed very rarely, whereas some public TCRs were present in many individuals. In an earlier analysis of more than 450 of the donors, most TCR beta V segments were observed in productive rearrangements about 87% or about 30% of the time, broadly matching IMGT annotations. Roughly uniform sequencing depth across donors was assumed in presence/absence analyses, although this assumption may not hold. The 87-base-pair reads could not distinguish some IMGT-functional V segments, including TRBV6-2 and TRBV6-3, so those segments were excluded. A further reported finding was that TCR beta sequences accurately predicted the HLA-A and HLA-B alleles for most subjects in the first cohort. In a later analysis, HLA-associated TCR beta chains showed more clonal expansion and lower generation probabilities than non-associated chains that were equally common. In vitro tests confirmed that three of the cytomegalovirus-associated TCR beta chains recognize cytomegalovirus antigens. When HLA alleles, especially DR and DQ, strongly co-occurred, TCR associations were difficult to assign to individual alleles. The earlier analysis of 587 of the donors excluded 15 to 20 rarely observed V segments, including chromosome 9 orphons, because counts were too low. In a later genetic analysis, a missense DCLRE1C variant was associated with V-gene and J-gene trimming of TCR beta chains, and the association was replicated in an independent cohort. A cluster of highly shared sequence variants was judged likely to be a technical artifact of the sequencing pipeline. In a later analysis, around 17,000 TCR beta sequences were associated with specific HLA alleles at a false discovery rate of 0.05. According to a later genetic analysis, donors in an Asian-associated ancestry cluster had fewer N-insertions in productive TCRs than the roughly 670-donor mean. The authors suggested that the approach could potentially be extended to other disease states and immunological phenotypes.

The cohort comprised several hundred healthy bone marrow donors. All cohort members were sampled while nominally healthy, although unrecorded immune exposures were likely present. The donor tested CMV seronegative and was one of the 352 seronegative cohort members. Each donor provided a peripheral blood sample, and peripheral blood mononuclear cells were used for TCR beta sequencing. Genomic DNA was extracted from the blood cell samples with the Qiagen DNeasy Blood Extraction Kit. Libraries were built with the immunoSEQ multiplex PCR assay. A mixture of 60 forward primers for TCR Vbeta segments and 13 reverse primers for TCR Jbeta segments was used in the multiplex PCR. A multiplex PCR assay on genomic DNA amplified the CDR3 region of rearranged TCR beta genes. Amplified TCR beta libraries were sequenced as 87-base-pair reads on the Illumina HiSeq System. In the authors' own workflow: A later analysis tallied roughly 80 million unique TCR beta chains across the 550 to 850 repertoires, and around 10 million of those chains were shared by two or more donors. A nearest-neighbor algorithm error-corrected the raw reads and collapsed the reads into unique sequences, merging closely related sequences to remove PCR and sequencing errors. Alignment of CDR3 sequences to IMGT reference sequences was used to assign V, D and J gene segments. For a sequence to be retained, a match of at least six nucleotides was required to both a V gene segment and a J gene segment. Rearrangements were called productive when the CDR3 lacked stop codons and stayed in frame with V and J; all others were non-productive. Following IMGT convention, CDR3 was defined as the stretch from the second conserved V-encoded cysteine up to the conserved J-encoded phenylalanine. The earlier analysis of approximately 590 of the donors excluded any sequence lacking an unambiguous match to a single V gene segment. An earlier analysis of approximately 590 of the donors called V segments functional above 56.7% productive rearrangements and segregating when the between-donor standard deviation exceeded 5%. A statistical classification framework was built to diagnose cytomegalovirus status from the catalog of TCR beta chain sequences. A later analysis assigned V and J genes by comparing TCR nucleotide sequences with IMGT/GENE-DB human TR gene sequences. Using the TCRdist pipeline, a later analysis assigned CDR3 sequences along with most-parsimonious VDJ recombination scenarios. A later analysis defined each TCR beta chain by its CDR3 amino acid sequence plus V-gene family, and excluded reads lacking a unique V-gene family. As a way to deal with suspected cross-contamination and a sequencing artifact, a later analysis dropped hundreds of nucleotide sequences that were highly shared and had low generation probability. For each public chain, a later analysis derived a clonal expansion index from normalized ranks of inferred template counts within each repertoire. In a later analysis, generation probabilities were computed using a VDJ recombination model fitted to out-of-frame rearrangements, and the results were checked against IGoR. Hypergeometric tests were used in a later analysis to score TCR-TCR, TCR-HLA and TCR-CMV co-occurrence, with a repertoire-size bias correction applied to the TCR pairs. In a later analysis, false discovery rates were estimated by permuting HLA or CMV assignments 20 times. In a later analysis, co-occurring TCRs were grouped using DBSCAN, with TCRdist sequence similarity added in when clustering inside HLA-allele-positive subsets. For co-occurrence clustering, repertoires with fewer than 30,000 or more than 120,000 public chains were excluded, along with a handful of repertoires with anomalous nucleotide sharing. TCRdb mirrors the immuneACCESS table, restricted to in-frame sequences. Some clones are absent from its copies; in checked studies, under half trace to an unresolved V gene, and the reason for the others is unknown. V, J and clone size reflect that table, while D and trimming were determined from the DNA. The table for this sample lists 87,000 or so clones; about 76% of them were counted only once. About 5% of the sample goes to the ten largest clones.

With regard to this clone: Its cognate antigen has yet to be identified. The record has no base qualities; no much larger clone is one base away.

CDR1 SGHRS and CDR2 YFSETQ were looked up in the germline V gene. The CDR3 goes from the cysteine to the phenylalanine over 16 residues. Only CDR3 DNA is held: 48 bases, read in frame from base 1. Trimming removed 0 bases from V and 5 bases from J, leaving 12 bases between the germline ends. The clonotype originates from a woman between 40 and 50 years old in good health and CMV-seronegative. Sequencing was done on a sample of PBMCs. This receptor chain uses TRBV5-1 and TRBJ1-6, with TRBD1 perhaps the D gene, on 6 matching bases. The DNA reads as follows: TGCGCCAGCAGCTTGGCGTCAACAGGGAATAATTCACCCCTCCACTTT. Its protein is CASSLASTGNNSPLHF. This CDR3, with the reference TRBV5-1 and TRBJ1-6 proteins standing in past its ends, gives the full variable domain KAGVTQTPRYLIKTRGQQVTLSCSPISGHRSVSWYQQTPGQGLQFLFEYFSETQRNKGNFPGRFSGRQFSNSRSEMNVSTLELGDSALYLCASSLASTGNNSPLHFGNGTRLTVT.